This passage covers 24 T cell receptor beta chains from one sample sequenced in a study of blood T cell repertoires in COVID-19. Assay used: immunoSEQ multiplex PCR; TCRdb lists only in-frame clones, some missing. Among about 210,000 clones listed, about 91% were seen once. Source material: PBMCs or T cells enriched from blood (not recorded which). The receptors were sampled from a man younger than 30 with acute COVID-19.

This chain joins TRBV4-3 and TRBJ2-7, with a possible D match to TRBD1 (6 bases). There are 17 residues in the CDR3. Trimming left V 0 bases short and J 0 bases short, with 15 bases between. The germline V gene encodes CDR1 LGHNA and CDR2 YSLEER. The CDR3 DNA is TGCGCCAGCAGCCAAGATTCAGGGGTGACCAGCTCCTACGAGCAGTACTTC. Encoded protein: CASSQDSGVTSSYEQYF.

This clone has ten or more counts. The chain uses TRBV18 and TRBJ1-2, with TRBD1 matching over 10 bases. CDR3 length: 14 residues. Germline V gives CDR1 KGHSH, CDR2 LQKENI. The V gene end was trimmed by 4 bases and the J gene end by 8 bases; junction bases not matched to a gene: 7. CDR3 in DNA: TGTGCCAGCTCACGTTCGGGACAGGGGAGCGGCTACACCTTC. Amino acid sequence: CASSRSGQGSGYTF. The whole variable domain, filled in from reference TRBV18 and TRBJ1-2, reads NAGVMQNPRHLVRRRGQEARLRCSPMKGHSHVYWYRQLPEEGLKFMVYLQKENIIDESGMPKERFSAEFPKEGPSILRIQQVVRGDSAAYFCASSRSGQGSGYTFGSGTRLTVV.

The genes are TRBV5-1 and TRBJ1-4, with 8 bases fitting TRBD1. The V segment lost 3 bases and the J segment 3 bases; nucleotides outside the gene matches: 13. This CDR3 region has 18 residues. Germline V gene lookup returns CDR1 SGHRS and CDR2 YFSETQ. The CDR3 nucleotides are TGCGCCAGCAGCTGGGGCCCTGACAGGGGCGGACCTAATGAAAAACTGTTTTTT. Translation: CASSWGPDRGGPNEKLFF.

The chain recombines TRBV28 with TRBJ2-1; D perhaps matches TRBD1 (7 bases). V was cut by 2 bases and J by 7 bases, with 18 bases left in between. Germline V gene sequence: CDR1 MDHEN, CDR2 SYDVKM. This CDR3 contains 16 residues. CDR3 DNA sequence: TGTGCCAGCAGTTTAAGGGCGGGACAGCTATTTAATGAGCAGTTCTTC. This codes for CASSLRAGQLFNEQFF.

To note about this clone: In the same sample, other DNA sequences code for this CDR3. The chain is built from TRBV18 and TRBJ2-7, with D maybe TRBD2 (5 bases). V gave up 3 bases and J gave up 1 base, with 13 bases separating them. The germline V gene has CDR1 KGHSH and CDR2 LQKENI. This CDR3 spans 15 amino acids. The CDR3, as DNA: TGTGCCAGCTCACCTGAGTCTAGAGGGTCCTACGAGCAGTACTTC. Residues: CASSPESRGSYEQYF.

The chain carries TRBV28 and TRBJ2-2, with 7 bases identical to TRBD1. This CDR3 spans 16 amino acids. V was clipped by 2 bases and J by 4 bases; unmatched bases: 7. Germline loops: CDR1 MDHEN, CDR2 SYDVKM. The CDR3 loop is CASSLAQGYGTGELFF. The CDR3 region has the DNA TGTGCCAGCAGTTTAGCACAGGGGTACGGCACCGGGGAGCTGTTTTTT.

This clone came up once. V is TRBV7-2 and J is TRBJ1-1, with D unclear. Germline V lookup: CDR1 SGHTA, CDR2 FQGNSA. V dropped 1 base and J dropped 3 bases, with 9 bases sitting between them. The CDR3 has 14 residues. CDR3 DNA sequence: TGTGCCAGCAGCTTAGAACCCTCGGACACTGAAGCTTTCTTT. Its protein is CASSLEPSDTEAFF.

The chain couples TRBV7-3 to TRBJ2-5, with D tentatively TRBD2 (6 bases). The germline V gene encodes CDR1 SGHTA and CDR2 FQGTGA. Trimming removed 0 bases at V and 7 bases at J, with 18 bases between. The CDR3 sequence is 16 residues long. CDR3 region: CASSLTIGGPLGTQYF. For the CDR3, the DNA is TGTGCCAGCAGCTTAACGATCGGAGGGCCCCTGGGGACCCAGTACTTC.

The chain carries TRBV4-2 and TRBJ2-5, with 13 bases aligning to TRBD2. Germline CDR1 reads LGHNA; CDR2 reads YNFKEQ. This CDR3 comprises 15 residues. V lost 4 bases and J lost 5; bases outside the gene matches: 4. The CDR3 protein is CASSPTSGRGETQYF. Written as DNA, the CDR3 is TGTGCCAGCAGCCCAACTAGCGGGAGGGGGGAGACCCAGTACTTC.

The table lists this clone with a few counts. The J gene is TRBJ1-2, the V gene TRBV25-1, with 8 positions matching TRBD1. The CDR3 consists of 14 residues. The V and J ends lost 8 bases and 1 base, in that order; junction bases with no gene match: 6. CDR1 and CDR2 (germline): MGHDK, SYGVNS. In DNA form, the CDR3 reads TGTGCCAGCGGCCGGACAGGGCTTAACTATGGCTACACCTTC. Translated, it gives CASGRTGLNYGYTF.

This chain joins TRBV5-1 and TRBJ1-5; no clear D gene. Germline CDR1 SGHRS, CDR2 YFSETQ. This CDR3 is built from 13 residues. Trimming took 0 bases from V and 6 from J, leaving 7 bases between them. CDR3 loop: CASSLAGSQPQHF. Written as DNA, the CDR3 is TGCGCCAGCAGCTTGGCCGGGAGTCAGCCCCAGCATTTT.

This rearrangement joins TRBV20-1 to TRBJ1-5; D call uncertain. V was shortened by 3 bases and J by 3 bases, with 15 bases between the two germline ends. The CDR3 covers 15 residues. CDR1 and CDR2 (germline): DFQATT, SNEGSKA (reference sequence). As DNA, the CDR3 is TGCAGTGCTAGTCTTTCCGCAGGCCCCAATCAGCCCCAGCATTTT. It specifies CSASLSAGPNQPQHF.

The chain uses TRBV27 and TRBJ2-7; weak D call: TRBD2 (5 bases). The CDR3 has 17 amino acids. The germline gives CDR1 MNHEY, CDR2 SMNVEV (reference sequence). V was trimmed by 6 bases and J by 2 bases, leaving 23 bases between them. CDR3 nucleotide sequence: TGTGCCAGCAGGCCCGAACTTCTCGGGGTGACTACCTACGAGCAGTACTTC. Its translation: CASRPELLGVTTYEQYF.

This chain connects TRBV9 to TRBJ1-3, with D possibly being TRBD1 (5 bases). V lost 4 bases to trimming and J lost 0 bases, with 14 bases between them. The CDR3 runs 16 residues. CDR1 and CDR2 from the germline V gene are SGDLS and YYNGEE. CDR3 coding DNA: TGTGCCAGCAGCCCTGAAAGGGGATACTCTGGAAACACCATATATTTT. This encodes CASSPERGYSGNTIYF.

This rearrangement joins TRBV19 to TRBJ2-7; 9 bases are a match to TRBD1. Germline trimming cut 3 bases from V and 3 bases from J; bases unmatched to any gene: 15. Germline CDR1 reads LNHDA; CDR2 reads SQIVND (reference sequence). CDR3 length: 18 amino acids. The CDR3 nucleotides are TGTGCCAGTAGTATTGGGCCGGCACAGGGGGCCGTAAACTACGAGCAGTACTTC. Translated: CASSIGPAQGAVNYEQYF.

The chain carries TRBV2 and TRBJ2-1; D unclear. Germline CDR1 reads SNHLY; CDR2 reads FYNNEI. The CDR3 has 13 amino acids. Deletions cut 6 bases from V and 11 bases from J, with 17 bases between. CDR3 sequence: CASSYQSAEKQFF. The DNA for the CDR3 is TGTGCCAGCAGCTACCAAAGCGCGGAGAAGCAGTTCTTC.

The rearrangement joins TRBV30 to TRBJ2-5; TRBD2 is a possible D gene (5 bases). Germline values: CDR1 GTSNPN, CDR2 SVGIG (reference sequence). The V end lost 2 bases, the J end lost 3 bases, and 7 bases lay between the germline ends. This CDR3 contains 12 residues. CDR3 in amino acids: CAWSIGEETQYF. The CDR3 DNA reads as TGTGCCTGGAGTATCGGGGAAGAGACCCAGTACTTC. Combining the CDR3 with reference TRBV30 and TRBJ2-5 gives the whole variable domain SQTIHQWPATLVQPVGSPLSLECTVEGTSNPNLYWYRQAAGRGLQLLFYSVGIGQISSEVPQNLSASRPQDRQFILSSKKLLLSDSGFYLCAWSIGEETQYFGPGTRLLVL.

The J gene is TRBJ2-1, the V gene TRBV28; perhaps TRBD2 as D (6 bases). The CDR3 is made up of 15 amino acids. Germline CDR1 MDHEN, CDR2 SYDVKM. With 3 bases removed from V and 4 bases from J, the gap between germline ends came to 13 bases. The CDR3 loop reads CASSLGGAGYNEQFF. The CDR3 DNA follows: TGTGCCAGCAGTTTGGGCGGGGCAGGGTACAATGAGCAGTTCTTC. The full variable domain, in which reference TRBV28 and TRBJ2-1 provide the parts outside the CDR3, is DVKVTQSSRYLVKRTGEKVFLECVQDMDHENMFWYRQDPGLGLRLIYFSYDVKMKEKGDIPEGYSVSREKKERFSLILESASTNQTSMYLCASSLGGAGYNEQFFGPGTRLTVL.

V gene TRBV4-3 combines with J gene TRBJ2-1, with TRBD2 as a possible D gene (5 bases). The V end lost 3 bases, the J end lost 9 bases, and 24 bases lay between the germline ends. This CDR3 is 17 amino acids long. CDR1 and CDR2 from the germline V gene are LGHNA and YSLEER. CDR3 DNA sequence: TGCGCCAGCAGCCACGGCCTTGGCTACCAAACGAGCGGTGAGCAGTTCTTC. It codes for CASSHGLGYQTSGEQFF.

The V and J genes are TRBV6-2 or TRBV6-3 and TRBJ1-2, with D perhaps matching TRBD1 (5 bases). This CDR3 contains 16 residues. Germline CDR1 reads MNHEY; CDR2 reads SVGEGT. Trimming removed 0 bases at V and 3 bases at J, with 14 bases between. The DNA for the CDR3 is TGTGCCAGCAGTTACTCGATTACGCGGGGCGACTATGGCTACACCTTC. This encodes CASSYSITRGDYGYTF.

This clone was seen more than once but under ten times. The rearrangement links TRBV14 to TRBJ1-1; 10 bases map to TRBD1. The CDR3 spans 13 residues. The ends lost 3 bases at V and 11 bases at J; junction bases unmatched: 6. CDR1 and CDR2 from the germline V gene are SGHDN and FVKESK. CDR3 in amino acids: CASSHSRTGGAFF. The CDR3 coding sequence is TGTGCCAGCAGCCACTCGCGGACAGGGGGTGCTTTCTTT. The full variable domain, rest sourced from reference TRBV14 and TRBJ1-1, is EAGVTQFPSHSVIEKGQTVTLRCDPISGHDNLYWYRRVMGKEIKFLLHFVKESKQDESGMPNNRFLAERTGGTYSTLKVQPAELEDSGVYFCASSHSRTGGAFFGQGTRLTVV.

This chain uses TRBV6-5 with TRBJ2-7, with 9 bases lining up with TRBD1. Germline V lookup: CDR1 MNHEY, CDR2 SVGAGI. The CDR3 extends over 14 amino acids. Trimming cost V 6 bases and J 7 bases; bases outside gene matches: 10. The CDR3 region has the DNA TGTGCCAGCAGAGGAACAGGGGGCGCGGGAGAGCAGTACTTC. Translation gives CASRGTGGAGEQYF.

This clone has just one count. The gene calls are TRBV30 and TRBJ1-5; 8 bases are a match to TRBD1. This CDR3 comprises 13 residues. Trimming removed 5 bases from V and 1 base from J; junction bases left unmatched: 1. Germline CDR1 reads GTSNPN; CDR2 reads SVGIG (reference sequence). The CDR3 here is CAWGDRSNQPQHF. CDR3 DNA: TGTGCCTGGGGGGACAGGAGCAATCAGCCCCAGCATTTT.

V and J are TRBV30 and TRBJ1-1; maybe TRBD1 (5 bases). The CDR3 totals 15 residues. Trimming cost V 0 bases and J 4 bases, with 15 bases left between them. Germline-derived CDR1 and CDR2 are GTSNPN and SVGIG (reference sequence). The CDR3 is CAWSVRGVVSTEAFF. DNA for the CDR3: TGTGCCTGGAGTGTAAGGGGCGTTGTATCCACTGAAGCTTTCTTT.